Below, one TCR beta chain is given with its context. Its specific antigen is unknown. No per-base quality is available; no much larger clone lies one base away. TCR CDR3 regions were amplified from genomic DNA by multiplex PCR using the deep immunoSEQ assay. For each cell subset, the extracted genomic DNA was distributed evenly across all wells of several immunoSEQ 96-well plates, and each plate served as one replicate. For sorted subsets, each replicate PCR was loaded with 200 ng genomic DNA, equivalent to about 30,000 T cell genomes. Purified libraries were quantified with a Qubit 3.0 fluorometer, sized on a Bioanalyzer 2100, and re-quantified with the KAPA Library Quantification kit. Every immunoSEQ 96-well plate was sequenced on a dedicated single-read 150-cycle Illumina NextSeq 550 flow cell. On the authors' methods: Because the immunoSEQ output held only junctional sequences and lacked quality scores, the filtering could not match the filtering applied to full-length reads. To assign V/J genes and CDR3, sequences were annotated against IMGT germline references using PyIR, a Python wrapper for IgBLAST v1.9. Reads were filtered out if the reads had weak V/J assignments (E-value above 1e-6), no CDR3, stop codons, out-of-frame junctions, or ambiguous translated residues. V3J clonotypes were defined by identical inferred V gene, J gene, and CDR3 amino acid sequence. The percentage overlap between two repertoires was calculated by dividing the number of shared unique clonotypes by the size of the smaller repertoire. Richness of each repertoire was evaluated using RTK rarefaction, the Chao1 estimator, and Recon v2.1 estimates of unobserved clonotypes. OLGA was used to compute generation probabilities for all TCRbeta clonotypes that the gDNA method yielded from several donors. In TCRdb, the immuneACCESS table is reduced to in-frame sequences with V and J assigned. These tables do not hold every clone; where another copy was compared, an unresolved V gene accounts for under half, and the others remain unexplained. V, J and clone size reflect that table, while D and trimming were determined from the DNA. Recorded for this sample are over 2 million clones; about 95% of them occurred a single time. 0.9% to 1.4% of the sample is in the top ten clones.

This specimen comes from a study of shared clonotypes between healthy human individuals (dated by TCRdb to about 2020). In terms of the full investigation: The cohort comprised two women and three men aged 18 to 49 years. For each donor, three plates each were used for CD4 naive and CD4 memory, two plates were used for CD8 naive, and one plate was used for CD8 memory. Blood TCR repertoires of roughly five healthy adults were deeply sequenced to estimate repertoire size and the extent of clonotype sharing between individuals. Libraries were prepared and TCR repertoires were sequenced by different laboratories using diverse techniques, in order to increase sequencing depth and limit assay-specific biases. Each donor's leukapheresis produced roughly between about 0.8 and 8.9 billion PBMCs. On the study overall, not on this receptor specifically: Incomplete sequencing was indicated by rarefaction of sorted-subset datasets, despite the large sequencing depth. The small number of donors limited the genetic and exposure-history diversity represented. Clonotypes shared by all four sorted-subset donors showed higher generation probabilities than non-shared clonotypes. Estimated clonotype richness was generally larger for naive than for memory subsets. Pairwise subsampling indicated that sequencing depth was expected to affect the degree of clonotype sharing among donors. When several donors were compared, the shared fraction of clonotypes was around 5% for naive CD4, around 3.6% for naive CD8, 2.3% for memory CD4, and under 0.5% for memory CD8. Only blood was sampled, and tissue TCR repertoires likely differ from those in blood.

The germline V gene (reference sequence) yields SEHNR for CDR1 and FQNEAQ for CDR2. The junction carries 10 bases between V and J, which are trimmed by 1 base and 4 bases respectively. The CDR3 contains 15 residues, cysteine and phenylalanine counted. This entry keeps only the CDR3 DNA: 45 bases, framed from base 1. CD8 naive samples were obtained by positive selection for CCR7 among CD45RO-negative cells, yielding a CD45RA+CCR7+ population from which TemRA cells were excluded. The donors were healthy, HIV-negative adults who had no recently reported acute infections or vaccinations. Every donor was a Caucasian adult living in Nashville, Tennessee, USA. Blood was obtained by leukapheresis, after which PBMCs were separated by Ficoll-Histopaque density gradient centrifugation and cryopreserved in liquid nitrogen vapor phase. Purity and quantity of every magnetically sorted T cell population were checked by analytical flow cytometry. Each sorted fraction had its genomic DNA isolated and then quantified by UV absorbance on a Nanodrop 2000c.

Material for sequencing was naive CD8+ T cells sorted from blood. What the cell subset or site label conveys for this sample: CD45RA+CCR7+. The TCR originated in a man aged 18 to 29 in good health. The V and J genes are TRBV7-9 and TRBJ2-2, with the D gene possibly TRBD1 or TRBD2, each one fitting 5 bases. This receptor has the CDR3 CASSLGPGLTGELFF. The DNA sequence is TGTGCCAGCAGCTTAGGTCCGGGGCTCACCGGGGAGCTGTTTTTT.